This TCR beta chain derives from a study of T cell repertoires in cytomegalovirus infection. TCRdb recomputed calls from the reads with MiXCR, one row per CDR3 protein. Among about 260,000 distinct CDR3 sequences listed, approximately 13% were seen once. This clonotype was counted many times. Its specificity is not known. Whole-study results and caveats: Within the response measured ex vivo, HLA-C-restricted CMV-specific TCR beta clonotypes were dominant.

What was sequenced was PBMCs. The sequence derives from a human donor in good health (CMV status not recorded). Some clones in this sample may be carry-over from other donors' samples.

CDR3 protein: CASSPGQSYEQYF. DNA for the CDR3: TGTGCCAGCAGCCCCGGACAGTCCTACGAGCAGTACTTC. This sequence joins TRBV7-9 and TRBJ2-7; weak D call: TRBD1 (6 bases). V gave up 5 bases and J gave up 1 base, with 9 bases separating them. CDR1 SEHNR and CDR2 FQNEAQ come from the germline V gene (reference sequence). CDR3 length: 13 amino acids. Supplemented by reference TRBV7-9 and TRBJ2-7, the full variable domain reads DTGVSQNPRHKITKRGQNVTFRCDPISEHNRLYWYRQTLGQGPEFLTYFQNEAQLEKSRLLSDRFSAERPKGSFSTLEIQRTEQGDSAMYLCASSPGQSYEQYFGPGTRLTVT.